This is a list of T cell receptor beta chains from one sample in a study of T cells expressing NK-cell markers. TCRdb processed the 5' RACE reads again and assigns one entry to each CDR3 protein, with no DNA. This sample contains about 550,000 distinct CDR3 sequences. Sequencing was done on a sample of blood T cells: a sorted CD56 or NKG2C T cell subset, CD4+ or CD8+ T cells, or bulk PBMC T cells (not recorded which). These receptors were taken from a man between 18 and 29 years old in good health. CDR3s include the opening cysteine and the closing phenylalanine or tryptophan.

V	J	length	CDR3
TRBV2	TRBJ2-5	15	CASRRRTTLSETQYF
TRBV6-5	TRBJ1-4	14	CASSYSNRDEKLFF
TRBV5-1	TRBJ2-2	15	CASSLRQGNTGELFF
TRBV12-3/TRBV12-4	TRBJ2-5	15	CASSFGQGRQETQYF
TRBV3-1	TRBJ2-1	14	CASSSLGRSNEQFF
TRBV20-1	TRBJ2-1	16	CSAGKRWGQGANEQFF
TRBV4-1	TRBJ2-3	13	CASSLKTGDTQYF
TRBV10-2	TRBJ2-5	17	CASSEPHPQGPQETQYF
TRBV9	TRBJ2-1	16	CASSVGGQGFDNEQFF
TRBV30	TRBJ2-2	15	CAFPGEVRFTGELFF
TRBV5-1	TRBJ2-1	20	CASSLAASGSVFGSRNEQFF
TRBV7-2	TRBJ1-6	17	CASSVRAGQTYNSPLHF
TRBV5-1	TRBJ2-2	15	CATSGRARNTGELFF
TRBV7-2	TRBJ2-5	15	CASSLLSGGKETQYF
TRBV15	TRBJ2-4	17	CATSGEKHRGKVNIQYF
TRBV24-1	TRBJ2-1	13	CATSESLAGEQFF
TRBV4-3	TRBJ2-7	15	CASSPRDGYSYEQYF
TRBV3-1	TRBJ2-7	12	CASSQPDGEQYF
TRBV12-3/TRBV12-4	TRBJ2-3	15	CASRSTSGSPDTQYF
TRBV4-2	TRBJ2-2	15	CASSQEPGWNGELFF
TRBV5-1	TRBJ1-5	17	CASSLWPAEYSNQPQHF
TRBV9	TRBJ1-1	15	CASSVAGSLNTEAFF
TRBV11-2	TRBJ2-1	15	CASRENPIADNEQFF
TRBV4-2	TRBJ2-1	16	CASSRVLAEGYNEQFF
TRBV29-1	TRBJ2-1	15	CSVPNQGAGFNEQFF
TRBV29-1	TRBJ2-1	15	CSVDGRGSSYNEQFF
TRBV4-1	TRBJ2-6	17	CASSQVTGAQMANVLTF
TRBV7-3	TRBJ2-3	18	CASSLQAPAGGDTDTQYF
TRBV6-1	TRBJ2-2	16	CASSPPGKRVTGELFF
TRBV5-5	TRBJ2-1	18	CASSLEGTGSFKGNEQFF
TRBV9	TRBJ2-2	14	CASSAPRVGGELFF
TRBV29-1	TRBJ1-4	14	CSVAPGQPNEKLFF
TRBV5-1	TRBJ2-7	15	CASSLRQGLGYEQYF
TRBV12-3/TRBV12-4	TRBJ1-1	15	CASLPIDRVETEAFF
TRBV15	TRBJ1-2	14	CATSRARADYGYTF
TRBV20-1	TRBJ2-1	15	CSARLPGGNINEQFF
TRBV5-5	TRBJ2-7	15	CARLFRDRLSDEQYF
TRBV29-1	TRBJ2-2	14	CSVVGRFNTGELFF
TRBV7-9	TRBJ2-7	14	CASSARTDNYEQYF
TRBV6-2/TRBV6-3	TRBJ2-2	16	CASSYSRGRGTGELFF
TRBV4-2	TRBJ1-3	17	CASSQEGTSYSGNTIYF
TRBV18	TRBJ2-5	14	CASSPSTDAETQYF
TRBV20-1	TRBJ1-1	18	CSAREGKDRLTRGTEAFF
TRBV5-6	TRBJ2-1	15	CASSSQPLTDNEQFF
TRBV5-1	TRBJ2-7	15	CASSLAPGTGNGQYF
TRBV29-1	TRBJ2-3	11	CSVSAGDTQYF
TRBV19	TRBJ2-7	16	CASSIGGSGGPWEQYF
TRBV28	TRBJ2-7	11	CASGAWDEQYF
TRBV12-3/TRBV12-4	TRBJ1-3	14	CASSSRGWWDTIYF
TRBV20-1	TRBJ1-2	12	CSAQRANYGYTF
TRBV13	TRBJ2-3	13	CASSSTDTDTQYF
TRBV29-1	TRBJ1-1	14	CSVVTGTANTEAFF
TRBV7-7	TRBJ2-1	14	CASSLQAGGNEQFF
TRBV7-9	TRBJ2-6	12	CASSSYLGVLTF
TRBV24-1	TRBJ2-1	17	CATSDRPLRGGLGEQFF
TRBV4-3	TRBJ1-1	14	CASSQDLERTEAFF
TRBV18	TRBJ2-1	15	CASSPEGGIYNEQFF
TRBV15	TRBJ1-5	14	CATGRMFSNQPQHF
TRBV29-1	TRBJ2-2	13	CSVARVWAGELFF